The clone carrying this T cell receptor beta chain occurred many times. Its antigen remains unknown. V gave up 0 bases and J gave up 6 bases, with 12 bases separating them. CDR3 size: 15 residues. Germline V gene sequence: CDR1 GTSNPN, CDR2 SVGIG (reference sequence). This entry comes from a study of CD8+CD57+ T cells in acquired aplastic anemia. At the level of the study: Sorted CD4+ and CD8+ cells gave an average of approximately 3.4 ug of DNA. Notes on the study in general: The CD8+ Simpson's diversity of patients and controls was not significantly different.

Profiling of TCR beta VDJ combinations and CDR3 sequences used genomic DNA as template. From the reads, TCRdb called clonotypes with MiXCR, one entry per CDR3 protein. The sample yields 50,000 to 65,000 distinct CDR3 sequences, over 45% seen once. The chain joins TRBV30 to TRBJ1-6; tentatively, D is TRBD1 (6 bases). The sample was sorted CD4+, CD8+, or CD8+CD57+ T cells (not recorded which) from PBMCs. This receptor was taken from a human donor in good health, serving as a control. CDR3 DNA: TGTGCCTGGAGTGTCGGGCACAGGGTTAATTCACCCCTCCACTTT. It translates to CAWSVGHRVNSPLHF.